One and the same sample provided the 10 T cell receptor beta chains below, sequenced in a study of blood T cell repertoires in COVID-19. Some clones are missing from TCRdb's copy, which holds only in-frame ones; the method was immunoSEQ multiplex PCR. The sample includes roughly 250,000 clones, around 81% seen only once; the top ten take more than 6%. The material sequenced was peripheral blood. Receptor source: a woman between 55 and 75 years old with active or convalescent COVID-19.

J is TRBJ1-1 and V is TRBV11-2; D uncertain. The germline V gene has CDR1 SGHAT and CDR2 FQNNGV. CDR3 length equals 13 residues. V was shortened by 1 base and J by 2 bases, with 5 bases between the two germline ends. CDR3 protein: CASSLVTNTEAFF. The CDR3 region has the DNA TGTGCCAGCAGCTTAGTGACAAACACTGAAGCTTTCTTT.

This chain uses TRBV2 with TRBJ1-1; D may be TRBD1 (5 bases). The CDR3 has 15 amino acids. V was shortened by 5 bases and J by 4 bases, with 17 bases between the two germline ends. CDR1 is SNHLY, CDR2 FYNNEI, per germline. The CDR3 sequence is CASSREQFGGTEAFF. The CDR3 nucleotides read TGTGCCAGCAGTCGAGAGCAGTTCGGGGGCACTGAAGCTTTCTTT.

There are a few counts of this clone. Here the CDR3 reads CASSIREAFSGANVLTF. CDR3 bases: TGTGCCAGTAGTATCCGGGAAGCATTCTCTGGGGCCAACGTCCTGACTTTC. The chain uses TRBV19 and TRBJ2-6, with D possibly being TRBD2 (5 bases). V lost 3 bases and J 0 bases, leaving 12 bases between the germline ends. The CDR3 sequence is 17 residues long. Germline V lookup: CDR1 LNHDA, CDR2 SQIVND (reference sequence).

The chain joins TRBV14 to TRBJ1-2, with D possibly being TRBD1 (5 bases). Trimming took 0 bases from V and 7 from J, leaving 12 bases between them. Per germline, CDR1 SGHDN and CDR2 FVKESK. CDR3 length equals 14 residues. The CDR3 sequence is CASSQDWGLGGYTF. DNA of the CDR3: TGTGCCAGCAGCCAAGATTGGGGACTGGGTGGCTACACCTTC.

The chain carries TRBV5-1 and TRBJ2-7, with D hard to call. The CDR3 extends over 12 amino acids. Deletions cut 5 bases from V and 4 bases from J, with 10 bases between. CDR1 is SGHRS, CDR2 YFSETQ, per germline. The CDR3 sequence is CASSSKLYEQYV. CDR3 nucleotides: TGCGCCAGCAGTAGTAAACTTTACGAGCAGTACGTC.

This chain joins TRBV27 and TRBJ1-1; D remains unclear. Trimming removed 6 bases from V and 4 bases from J, with 9 bases in between. The germline CDR1 and CDR2 sequences are MNHEY and SMNVEV (reference sequence). CDR3 length: 12 amino acids. The CDR3 DNA reads as TGTGCCAGCAGATCCGGCGGCACTGAAGCTTTCTTT. Translating it yields CASRSGGTEAFF.

CDR3 in DNA: TGTGCCAGTAGTATTCCAGGGTATGGCTACACCTTC. Amino acids: CASSIPGYGYTF. V and J are TRBV19 and TRBJ1-2, with TRBD1 as a possible D gene (5 bases). CDR1 is LNHDA and CDR2 is SQIVND in the germline V gene (reference sequence). The CDR3 sequence is 12 residues long. With 3 bases removed from V and 5 bases from J, the gap between germline ends came to 7 bases.

A single count supports this clone. This chain joins TRBV11-3 and TRBJ2-7; perhaps TRBD1 as D (7 bases). CDR1 and CDR2 (germline): SGHNT, YENEEA. V was clipped by 2 bases and J by 6 bases, with 8 bases between them. This CDR3 region has 12 residues. CDR3 nucleotides: TGTGCCAGCAGCTTACAGGGGGGCGAGCAGTACGTC. Translated, it gives CASSLQGGEQYV.

J is TRBJ2-1 and V is TRBV10-1; TRBD2 matches at 9 bases. The germline V gene encodes CDR1 WNHNN and CDR2 SYGVQD (reference sequence). V was pared by 2 bases and J by 10 bases, with 3 bases of the junction left unmatched. The CDR3 sequence is 13 residues long. CDR3 in DNA: TGCGCCAGCAGTGAGGGACTAGCGTACGAGCAGTTCTTC. Protein sequence: CASSEGLAYEQFF.

The genes are TRBV4-1 and TRBJ2-5; TRBD2 agrees at 8 bases. Germline-derived CDR1 and CDR2 are MGHRA and YSYEKL. This CDR3 spans 16 amino acids. Unmatched junction bases numbered 7, after V lost 1 base and J lost 3 bases. The CDR3 DNA reads TGCGCCAGCAGCCAAGTCGGAGCGGGGGCTAAAGAGACCCAGTACTTC. Its translation: CASSQVGAGAKETQYF.